This TCR beta chain comes out of a study of T cells after yellow fever vaccination. The wider study: SMART-Seq v4 Ultra Low Input prepared libraries from low-cell fractions. The study's findings and limits: Weaker in magnitude, the secondary response showed a faster peak on day 5 versus 15. CD4 and CD8 compartments shared a small share of clonotypes. Once the booster was given, most primary-vaccination clones reappeared, at 95% to 97% for CD4 and over 75% for CD8.

Only a few counts were recorded for this clonotype. The antigen is unknown. Germline CDR1 reads SGDLS; CDR2 reads YYNGEE. CDR3 length: 14 residues. V lost 0 bases and J 9 bases, leaving 10 bases between the germline ends. Each CDR3 protein is one row after TCRdb ran MiXCR on the 5' RACE reads. This sample has some 320,000 distinct CDR3 sequences; around 8.6% occur once, and the top ten carry 3% to 4%. The TCR was taken from a young man who received the YFV17D yellow fever vaccine. Sequences were derived from CD4+ T cells sorted from PBMCs, sampled 5 days after the yellow fever booster vaccination. The chain joins TRBV9 to TRBJ1-6; D not certain. The CDR3 region is CASSVEPSGSPLHF. CDR3 bases: TGTGCCAGCAGCGTAGAGCCGTCCGGTTCACCCCTCCACTTT.